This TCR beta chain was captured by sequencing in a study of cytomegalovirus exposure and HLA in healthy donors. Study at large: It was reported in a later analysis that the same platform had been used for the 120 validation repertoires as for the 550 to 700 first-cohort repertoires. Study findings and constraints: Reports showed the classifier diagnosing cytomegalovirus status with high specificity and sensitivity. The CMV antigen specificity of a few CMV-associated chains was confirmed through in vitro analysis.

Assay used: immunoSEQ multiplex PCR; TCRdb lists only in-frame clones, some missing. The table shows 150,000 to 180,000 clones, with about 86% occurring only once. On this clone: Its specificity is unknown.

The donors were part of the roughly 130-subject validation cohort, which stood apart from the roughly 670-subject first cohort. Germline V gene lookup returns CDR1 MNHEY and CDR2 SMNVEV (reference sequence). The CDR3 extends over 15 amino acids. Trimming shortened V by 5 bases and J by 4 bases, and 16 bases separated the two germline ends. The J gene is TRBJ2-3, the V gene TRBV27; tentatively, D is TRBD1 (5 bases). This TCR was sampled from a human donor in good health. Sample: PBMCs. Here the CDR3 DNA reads TGTGCCAGCAGTATACAGGTGGCTTGGCCAGATACGCAGTATTTT. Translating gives CASSIQVAWPDTQYF.